One and the same sample provided the 2 T cell receptor beta chains below, sequenced in a study of T cell responses to AZD1222 COVID-19 vaccine. The table came from immunoSEQ multiplex PCR; TCRdb's copy has only in-frame clones and leaves some out. The sample lists over 95,000 clones, roughly 90% occurring once. Sequenced material: peripheral blood, taken 28 days after the second AZD1222 dose. Receptors were obtained from an adult who received the AZD1222 COVID-19 vaccine.

A note on this clone: This same CDR3 is encoded by further DNA sequences in the sample. The rearrangement links TRBV5-1 to TRBJ1-2; 8 nucleotides match TRBD1. CDR3 length: 12 residues. Germline V gene sequence: CDR1 SGHRS, CDR2 YFSETQ. The J segment lost 6 bases and the V segment lost 4 bases, leaving 2 bases of the junction unmatched. The CDR3 loop reads CASSPTGDGYTF. In nucleotides, the CDR3 is TGCGCCAGCAGCCCGACAGGGGATGGCTACACCTTC.

The chain employs TRBV20-1 and TRBJ2-7; unclear D gene. This CDR3 contains 11 residues. Trimming took off 1 base at V and 6 bases at J, with 7 bases between the two ends. Looked up from germline, CDR1 is DFQATT and CDR2 is SNEGSKA (reference sequence). The CDR3 spells CSARVGPEQYF. The CDR3 nucleotides read TGCAGTGCTAGAGTCGGTCCCGAGCAGTACTTC.